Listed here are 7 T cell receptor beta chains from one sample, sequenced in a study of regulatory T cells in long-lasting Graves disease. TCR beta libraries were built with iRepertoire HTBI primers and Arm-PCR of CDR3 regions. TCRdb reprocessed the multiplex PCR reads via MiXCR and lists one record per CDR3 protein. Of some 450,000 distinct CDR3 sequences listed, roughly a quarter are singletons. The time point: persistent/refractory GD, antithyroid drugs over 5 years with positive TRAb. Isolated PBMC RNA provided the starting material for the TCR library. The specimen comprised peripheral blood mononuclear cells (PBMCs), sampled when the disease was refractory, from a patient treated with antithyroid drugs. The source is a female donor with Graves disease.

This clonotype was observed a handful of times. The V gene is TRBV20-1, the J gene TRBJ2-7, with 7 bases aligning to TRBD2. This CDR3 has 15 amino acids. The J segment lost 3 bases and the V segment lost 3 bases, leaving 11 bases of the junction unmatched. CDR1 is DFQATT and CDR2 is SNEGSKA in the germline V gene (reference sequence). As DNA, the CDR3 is TGCAGTGCTAGTAGGTTGGGGGGGTATGACTACGAGCAGTACTTC. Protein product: CSASRLGGYDYEQYF.

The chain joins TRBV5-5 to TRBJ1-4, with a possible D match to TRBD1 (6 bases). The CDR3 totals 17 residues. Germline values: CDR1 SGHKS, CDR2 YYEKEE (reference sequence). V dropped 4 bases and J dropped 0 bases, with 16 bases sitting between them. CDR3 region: CASSHRQATATNEKLFF. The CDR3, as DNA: TGTGCCAGCAGCCACCGACAGGCCACCGCAACTAATGAAAAACTGTTTTTT.

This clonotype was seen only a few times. The CDR3: CASSFKPDTQYF. CDR3 sequence (DNA): TGTGCCAGCAGTTTCAAGCCAGATACGCAGTATTTT. V is TRBV12-3 or TRBV12-4 and J is TRBJ2-3, with D unresolved. This CDR3 has 12 residues. V was shortened by 3 bases and J by 4 bases, with 5 bases between the two germline ends.

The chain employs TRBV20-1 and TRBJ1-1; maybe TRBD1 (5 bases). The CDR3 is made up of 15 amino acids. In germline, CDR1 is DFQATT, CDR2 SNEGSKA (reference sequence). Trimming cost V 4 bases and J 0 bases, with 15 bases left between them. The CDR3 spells CSATGTSGMNTEAFF. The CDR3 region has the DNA TGCAGTGCTACCGGGACTTCCGGCATGAACACTGAAGCTTTCTTT.

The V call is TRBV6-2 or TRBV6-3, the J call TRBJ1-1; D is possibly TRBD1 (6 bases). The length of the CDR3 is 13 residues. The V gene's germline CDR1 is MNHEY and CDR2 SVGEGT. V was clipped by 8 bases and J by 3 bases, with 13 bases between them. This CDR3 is CASRTTGHTEAFF. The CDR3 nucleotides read TGTGCCAGCCGAACAACAGGGCACACTGAAGCTTTCTTT.

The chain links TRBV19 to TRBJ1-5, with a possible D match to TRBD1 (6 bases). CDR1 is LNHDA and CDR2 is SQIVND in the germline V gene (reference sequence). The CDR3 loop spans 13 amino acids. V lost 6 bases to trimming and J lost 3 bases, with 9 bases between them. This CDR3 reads CASSNRVNQPQHF. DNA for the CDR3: TGTGCCAGTAGCAACAGGGTCAATCAGCCCCAGCATTTT.

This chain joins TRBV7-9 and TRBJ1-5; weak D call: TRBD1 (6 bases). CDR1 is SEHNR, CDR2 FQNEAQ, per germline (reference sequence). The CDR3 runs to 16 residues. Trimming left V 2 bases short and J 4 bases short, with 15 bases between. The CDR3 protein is CASSLSSGAINQPQHF. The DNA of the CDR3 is TGTGCCAGCAGCTTATCCTCGGGGGCCATAAATCAGCCCCAGCATTTT.